This T cell receptor beta chain was recovered during a study of CD8 T cells in Susac syndrome. Germline values: CDR1 MDHEN, CDR2 SYDVKM. CDR3 size: 13 residues. Trimming took 5 bases from V and 2 from J, leaving 10 bases between them. Random hexamers were used to reverse transcribe roughly 0.45 to 1 ug of RNA. Using its own MiXCR run on the immunoSEQ multiplex PCR reads, TCRdb lists one record per CDR3 protein. Among roughly 190,000 distinct CDR3 sequences listed, 85% to 95% were seen once. It was healthy donors who served as the controls, matched for age and sex. Sequencing was performed on CD4+ T cells from PBMCs. The chain joins TRBV28 to TRBJ2-7; D is unresolved. The clonotype comes from a human donor in good health. CDR3 region: CASSPLRPYEQYF. Here the CDR3 DNA reads TGTGCCAGCAGTCCCCTACGTCCCTACGAGCAGTACTTC.